One and the same sample provided the 13 T cell receptor beta chains below, sequenced in a study of cytomegalovirus exposure and HLA in healthy donors. The PCR was carried out with 60 Vbeta primers and 13 Jbeta primers. TCRdb keeps only in-frame clones here, not all; method: immunoSEQ multiplex PCR. The repertoire holds about 150,000 clones, with less than 85% as singletons. The sequenced material came from PBMCs. The receptors originated from a woman in her forties or fifties in good health and CMV-seropositive.

The chain is built from TRBV6-1 and TRBJ1-6, with D perhaps matching TRBD1 (5 bases). This CDR3 is 14 amino acids long. Trimming stripped 2 bases from V and 6 bases from J, with 8 bases between. CDR1 and CDR2 from the germline V gene are MNHNS and SASEGT. The CDR3 DNA is TGTGCCAGCAGTGAACAGGGTGGTAATTCACCCCTCCACTTT. Translating it yields CASSEQGGNSPLHF.

This clone was counted only a few times. CDR3 sequence (DNA): TGTGCCACCAGCAGAGGCGGGGGGGACCAAGAGACCCAGTACTTC. This translates into CATSRGGGDQETQYF. The J gene is TRBJ2-5, the V gene TRBV15, with 9 bases aligning to TRBD2. The V segment lost 1 base and the J segment 0 bases; nucleotides outside the gene matches: 0. The CDR3 extends over 15 amino acids. Per the germline V gene, CDR1 is LNHNV and CDR2 is YYDKDF (reference sequence).

This clone was observed a handful of times. This sequence joins TRBV7-3 and TRBJ1-2; 7 bases are shared with TRBD1. Losses at the gene ends were 6 bases for V and 3 bases for J; bases not matched to a gene: 4. The CDR3 is 13 residues long. The germline gives CDR1 SGHTA, CDR2 FQGTGA. The chain's CDR3 is CASSSGQYYGYTF. The CDR3 coding sequence is TGTGCCAGCAGTTCGGGACAGTACTATGGCTACACCTTC.

The V and J genes are TRBV19 and TRBJ2-1; TRBD2 aligns across 8 bases. From germline, CDR1 is LNHDA and CDR2 SQIVND (reference sequence). With V trimmed by 4 bases and J by 5 bases, 10 bases remained unmatched. The length of the CDR3 is 16 residues. The DNA of the CDR3 is TGTGCCAGTAGTACCACCGCTATAGCGGGGAACAATGAGCAGTTCTTC. It translates to CASSTTAIAGNNEQFF.

V is TRBV29-1 and J is TRBJ2-2; a weak D match, TRBD2 (5 bases). This CDR3 is built from 13 residues. The germline V and J ends were trimmed by 4 bases and 3 bases, with 9 bases remaining between them. Germline CDR1 reads SQVTM; CDR2 reads ANQGSEA. CDR3 DNA: TGCAGCGTTGTCTCCGGGGACACCGGGGAGCTGTTTTTT. Translation: CSVVSGDTGELFF.

The chain couples TRBV6-1 to TRBJ2-7; 7 bases match TRBD1. Germline loops: CDR1 MNHNS, CDR2 SASEGT. The junction had 11 bases not matched to a gene; V was cut back by 6 bases and J by 6 bases. CDR3 length: 14 amino acids. In nucleotides, the CDR3 is TGTGCCAGCAGCCCTTATCGTACAGGGGCCGAGCAGTACTTC. Protein sequence: CASSPYRTGAEQYF.

V usage is TRBV5-6 and J usage is TRBJ2-3; 8 nucleotides agree with TRBD1. Per germline, CDR1 SGHDT and CDR2 YYEEEE. V lost 3 bases, J lost 3 bases, and 6 bases stayed unmatched. The CDR3 totals 15 residues. In DNA form, the CDR3 reads TGTGCCAGCAGCTGGACAGGGTTTGAGACAGATACGCAGTATTTT. As protein: CASSWTGFETDTQYF.

Only a few counts were recorded for this clone. CDR3 bases: TGTGCCAGCAGCTTAGATAGCGTCGGCGGCTACACCTTC. It is translated as CASSLDSVGGYTF. The V call is TRBV11-3, the J call TRBJ1-2; D unclear. Germline assignment: CDR1 SGHNT and CDR2 YENEEA. With 0 bases removed from V and 8 bases from J, the gap between germline ends came to 10 bases. The CDR3 is 13 amino acids.

The count of this clone is one. V gene TRBV2 combines with J gene TRBJ1-5; D is undetermined. V was pared by 4 bases and J by 0 bases, with 10 bases between. Germline loops: CDR1 SNHLY, CDR2 FYNNEI. CDR3 length: 15 amino acids. The chain's CDR3 is CASSAREYSNQPQHF. The CDR3 DNA reads as TGTGCCAGCAGTGCTAGGGAGTATAGCAATCAGCCCCAGCATTTT. Complete variable domain (other parts from reference TRBV2 and TRBJ1-5): EPEVTQTPSHQVTQMGQEVILRCVPISNHLYFYWYRQILGQKVEFLVSFYNNEISEKSEIFDDQFSVERPDGSNFTLKIRSTKLEDSAMYFCASSAREYSNQPQHFGDGTRLSIL.

The rearrangement links TRBV30 to TRBJ1-1; 7 bases are a match to TRBD1. This CDR3 comprises 13 residues. The germline V gene has CDR1 GTSNPN and CDR2 SVGIG (reference sequence). The V gene end was trimmed by 1 base and the J gene end by 7 bases; junction bases not matched to a gene: 6. The CDR3 here is CAWSATGTDEAFF. The CDR3 nucleotides read TGTGCCTGGAGTGCAACCGGGACAGATGAAGCTTTCTTT.

The V and J genes are TRBV5-1 and TRBJ2-1; no clear D gene. V was cut by 0 bases and J by 7 bases, with 5 bases left in between. This CDR3 spans 12 amino acids. Germline V gives CDR1 SGHRS, CDR2 YFSETQ. CDR3 region: CASSLGLNEQFF. The CDR3 coding sequence is TGCGCCAGCAGCTTGGGTCTTAATGAGCAGTTCTTC.

J is TRBJ2-7 and V is TRBV11-2; a weak D match, TRBD1 (6 bases). With 5 bases removed from V and 6 bases from J, the gap between germline ends came to 11 bases. This CDR3 contains 12 residues. CDR1 is SGHAT and CDR2 is FQNNGV in the germline V gene. The DNA of the CDR3 is TGTGCCAGCAGCAACAGGGTCTTCGAGCAGTACTTC. Translation gives CASSNRVFEQYF.

J is TRBJ2-2 and V is TRBV10-3, with 8 nucleotides matching TRBD2. V was clipped by 4 bases and J by 4 bases; unmatched bases: 8. Germline V gene data show CDR1 as ENHRY and CDR2 as SYGVKD. This CDR3 is 16 amino acids long. This CDR3 reads CAISGTGGGGTGELFF. The CDR3 nucleotides are TGTGCCATCAGTGGGACCGGGGGGGGCGGCACCGGGGAGCTGTTTTTT.